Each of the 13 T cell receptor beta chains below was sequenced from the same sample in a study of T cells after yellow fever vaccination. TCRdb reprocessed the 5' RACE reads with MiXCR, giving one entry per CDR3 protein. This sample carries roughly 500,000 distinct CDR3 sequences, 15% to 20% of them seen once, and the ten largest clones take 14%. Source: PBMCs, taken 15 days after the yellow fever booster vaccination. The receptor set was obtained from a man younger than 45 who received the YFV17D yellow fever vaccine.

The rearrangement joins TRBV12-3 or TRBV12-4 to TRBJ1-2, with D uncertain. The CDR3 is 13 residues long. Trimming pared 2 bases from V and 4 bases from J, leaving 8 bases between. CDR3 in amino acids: CASSLRAGYGYTF. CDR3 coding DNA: TGTGCCAGCAGTTTACGGGCAGGCTATGGCTACACCTTC.

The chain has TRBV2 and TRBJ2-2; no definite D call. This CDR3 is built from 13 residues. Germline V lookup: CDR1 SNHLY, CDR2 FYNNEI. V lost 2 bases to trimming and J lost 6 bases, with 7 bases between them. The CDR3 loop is CASSEIGAGELFF. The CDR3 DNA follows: TGTGCCAGCAGTGAAATTGGGGCCGGGGAGCTGTTTTTT.

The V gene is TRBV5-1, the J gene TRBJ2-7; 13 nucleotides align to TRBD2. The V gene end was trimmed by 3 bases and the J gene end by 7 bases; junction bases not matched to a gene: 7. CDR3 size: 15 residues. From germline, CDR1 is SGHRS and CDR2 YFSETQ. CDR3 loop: CASSSGLAGEREQYF. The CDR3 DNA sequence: TGCGCCAGCAGCTCTGGACTAGCGGGAGAGCGGGAGCAGTACTTC.

This chain's CDR3 is CATSDGVGGPSGDTQYF. The CDR3 bases are TGTGCCACCAGTGACGGCGTCGGGGGACCATCGGGAGATACGCAGTATTTT. The chain is built from TRBV24-1 and TRBJ2-3, with D possibly TRBD2 on 6 matching bases. Trimming removed 4 bases from V and 5 bases from J, with 21 bases in between. Germline CDR1 is KGHDR and CDR2 is SFDVKD. The CDR3 contains 17 residues.

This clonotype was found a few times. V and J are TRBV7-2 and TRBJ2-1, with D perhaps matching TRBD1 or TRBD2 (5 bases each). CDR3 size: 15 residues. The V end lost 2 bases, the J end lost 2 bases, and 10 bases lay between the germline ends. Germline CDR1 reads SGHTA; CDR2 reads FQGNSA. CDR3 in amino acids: CASSLRWDAYNEQFF. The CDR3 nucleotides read TGTGCCAGCAGCTTAAGGTGGGACGCCTACAATGAGCAGTTCTTC.

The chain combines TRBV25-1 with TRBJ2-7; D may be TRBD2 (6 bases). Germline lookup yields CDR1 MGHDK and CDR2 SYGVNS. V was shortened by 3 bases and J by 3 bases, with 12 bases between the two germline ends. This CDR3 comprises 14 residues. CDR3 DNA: TGTGCCAGCAGTGATTACCGGGACTTCTACGAGCAGTACTTC. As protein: CASSDYRDFYEQYF.

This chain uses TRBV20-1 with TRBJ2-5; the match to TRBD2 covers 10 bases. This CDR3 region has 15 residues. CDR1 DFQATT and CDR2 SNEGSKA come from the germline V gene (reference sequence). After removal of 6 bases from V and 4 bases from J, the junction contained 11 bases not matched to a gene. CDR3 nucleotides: TGCAGTGCCCTGATATCTAGCGGGAGTAGAGAGACCCAGTACTTC. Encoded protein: CSALISSGSRETQYF.

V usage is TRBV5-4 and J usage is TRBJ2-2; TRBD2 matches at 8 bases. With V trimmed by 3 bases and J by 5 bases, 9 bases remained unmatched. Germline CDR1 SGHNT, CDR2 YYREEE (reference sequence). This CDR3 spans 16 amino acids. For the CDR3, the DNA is TGTGCCAGCAGCTCTGTTAGCGGGACGGAGACCGGGGAGCTGTTTTTT. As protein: CASSSVSGTETGELFF.

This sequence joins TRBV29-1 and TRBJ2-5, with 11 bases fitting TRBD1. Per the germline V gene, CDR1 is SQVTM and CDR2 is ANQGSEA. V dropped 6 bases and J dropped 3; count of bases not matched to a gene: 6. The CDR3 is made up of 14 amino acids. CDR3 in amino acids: CSVGQGASKETQYF. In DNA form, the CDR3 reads TGCAGCGTCGGACAGGGGGCGAGTAAAGAGACCCAGTACTTC.

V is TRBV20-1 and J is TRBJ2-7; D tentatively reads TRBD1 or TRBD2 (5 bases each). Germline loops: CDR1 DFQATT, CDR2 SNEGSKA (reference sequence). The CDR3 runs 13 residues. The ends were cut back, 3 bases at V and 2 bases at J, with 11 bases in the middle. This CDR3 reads CSASGASAYEQYF. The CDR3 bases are TGCAGTGCTAGCGGGGCTAGTGCCTACGAGCAGTACTTC.

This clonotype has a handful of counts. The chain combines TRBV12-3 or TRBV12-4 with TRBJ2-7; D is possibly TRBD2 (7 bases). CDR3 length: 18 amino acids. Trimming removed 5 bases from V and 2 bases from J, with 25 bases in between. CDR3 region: CASSLSTRVKGGTYEQYF. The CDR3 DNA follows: TGTGCCAGCAGTCTCTCGACCCGGGTTAAGGGGGGGACCTACGAGCAGTACTTC.

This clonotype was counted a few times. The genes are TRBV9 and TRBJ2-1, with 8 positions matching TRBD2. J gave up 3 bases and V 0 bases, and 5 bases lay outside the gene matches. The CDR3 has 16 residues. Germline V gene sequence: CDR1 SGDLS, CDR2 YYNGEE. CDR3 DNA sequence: TGTGCCAGCAGCGTAGGAACTAGCGGAATCTACAATGAGCAGTTCTTC. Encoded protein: CASSVGTSGIYNEQFF.

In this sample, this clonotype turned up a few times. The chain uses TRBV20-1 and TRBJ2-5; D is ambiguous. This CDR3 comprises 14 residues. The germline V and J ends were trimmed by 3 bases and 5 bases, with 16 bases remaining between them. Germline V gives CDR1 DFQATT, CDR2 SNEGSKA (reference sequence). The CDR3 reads CSARWSRKMETQYF. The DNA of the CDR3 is TGCAGTGCTAGGTGGAGTAGGAAGATGGAGACCCAGTACTTC.